The 25 T cell receptor beta chains listed next were all sequenced from one sample in a study of T-cell memory formation after mild COVID-19. TCRdb processed the 5' RACE reads anew with MiXCR; each CDR3 protein has one entry. The table lists 250,000 to 300,000 distinct CDR3 sequences, 15% to 20% of them singletons, with 20% to 25% in the top ten. Material for sequencing was PBMCs or a T cell subset sorted from them (not recorded which). The receptors stem from a young man who had mild COVID-19 (a few samples of this study predate the infection). Cell type and time point are not known.

In this sample, this clonotype turned up many times. The chain recombines TRBV18 with TRBJ1-3; D may be TRBD1 (6 bases). Germline V gene data show CDR1 as KGHSH and CDR2 as LQKENI. The CDR3 sequence is 15 residues long. V shed 3 bases and J shed 0 bases, with 9 bases lying between them. The chain's CDR3 is CASSPEQGSGNTIYF. CDR3 coding DNA: TGTGCCAGCTCACCTGAACAGGGCTCTGGAAACACCATATATTTT.

The chain uses TRBV5-6 and TRBJ2-7, with D possibly matching TRBD2 (6 bases). Germline CDR1 reads SGHDT; CDR2 reads YYEEEE. The germline V and J ends were trimmed by 0 bases and 0 bases, with 10 bases remaining between them. This CDR3 comprises 15 residues. CDR3 nucleotides: TGTGCCAGCAGCTTGGGTAGCGGCACCTCCTACGAGCAGTACGTC. Its protein is CASSLGSGTSYEQYV.

CDR3 in DNA: TGTGCCAGCAGTTCTCTCTATGGCTACACCTTC. Translation gives CASSSLYGYTF. The chain has TRBV12-3 or TRBV12-4 and TRBJ1-2; D unresolved. V dropped 4 bases and J dropped 4 bases, with 4 bases sitting between them. This CDR3 contains 11 residues.

This clonotype was observed a handful of times. The chain links TRBV6-2 or TRBV6-3 to TRBJ2-2; D may match TRBD1 or TRBD2 (5 bases each). The CDR3 length is 16 residues. The V gene lost 2 bases and the J gene lost 7 bases, with 17 bases spanning the gap. Germline V gene lookup returns CDR1 MNHEY and CDR2 SVGEGT. The CDR3 reads CASSYRFAGADGELFF. The DNA of the CDR3 is TGTGCCAGCAGTTACAGATTTGCCGGGGCGGACGGGGAGCTGTTTTTT.

V gene TRBV19 combines with J gene TRBJ2-5; 7 bases align to TRBD1. Looked up from germline, CDR1 is LNHDA and CDR2 is SQIVND (reference sequence). The junction had 9 bases not matched to a gene; V was cut back by 3 bases and J by 2 bases. The CDR3 is 16 residues long. CDR3 amino acids: CASSIFGRGWQETQYF. Here the CDR3 DNA reads TGTGCCAGTAGTATCTTCGGCAGGGGGTGGCAAGAGACCCAGTACTTC.

This clonotype has ten or more counts. V and J are TRBV7-3 and TRBJ2-4, with D possibly matching TRBD2 (6 bases). The ends were cut back, 1 base at V and 0 bases at J, with 13 bases in the middle. The germline gives CDR1 SGHTA, CDR2 FQGTGA. This CDR3 has 17 amino acids. The DNA of the CDR3 is TGTGCCAGCAGCTTAATACGCGGGGACCTAGCCAAAAACATTCAGTACTTC. It encodes CASSLIRGDLAKNIQYF.

This clonotype was found a few times. The chain couples TRBV29-1 to TRBJ1-1, with D possibly TRBD1 on 6 matching bases. The CDR3 is 12 residues long. V shed 6 bases and J shed 7 bases, with 15 bases lying between them. The germline CDR1 and CDR2 sequences are SQVTM and ANQGSEA. CDR3 protein: CSVRGTQIEAFF. In DNA, the CDR3 is TGCAGCGTGCGGGGGACACAGATTGAAGCTTTCTTT.

CDR3 residues: CASSLLAAVDTGELFF. The CDR3 DNA sequence: TGTGCCAGCAGCCTACTAGCGGCAGTGGACACCGGGGAGCTGTTTTTT. J is TRBJ2-2 and V is TRBV7-3, with 8 positions matching TRBD2. CDR1 is SGHTA and CDR2 is FQGTGA in the germline V gene. V lost 5 bases and J lost 3; bases outside the gene matches: 8. The CDR3 spans 16 residues.

The table lists this clonotype with a few counts. V and J are TRBV7-2 and TRBJ1-4; 8 bases line up with TRBD1. Germline loops: CDR1 SGHTA, CDR2 FQGNSA. The CDR3 is 16 amino acids. J gave up 6 bases and V 4 bases, and 10 bases lay outside the gene matches. The CDR3 reads CASSSNPPGGDEKLFF. DNA for the CDR3: TGTGCCAGCAGCTCAAATCCCCCAGGGGGCGATGAAAAACTGTTTTTT.

This clonotype came up a few times. V gene TRBV5-1 combines with J gene TRBJ1-4, with D uncertain. Trimming removed 2 bases at V and 8 bases at J, with 16 bases between. The germline gives CDR1 SGHRS, CDR2 YFSETQ. CDR3 length equals 15 residues. CDR3 in amino acids: CASSFGPNKGEKLFF. The CDR3 nucleotides are TGCGCCAGCAGCTTTGGACCCAACAAAGGGGAAAAACTGTTTTTT.

The chain carries TRBV7-9 and TRBJ2-5; perhaps TRBD2 as D (6 bases). This CDR3 region has 15 residues. V lost 2 bases to trimming and J lost 5 bases, with 15 bases between them. Germline lookup yields CDR1 SEHNR and CDR2 FQNEAQ (reference sequence). The chain's CDR3 is CASSLPRGAGETQYF. Here the CDR3 DNA reads TGTGCCAGCAGCTTACCTCGAGGGGCGGGGGAGACCCAGTACTTC.

This clonotype was seen repeatedly, ten times or more. This chain joins TRBV27 and TRBJ2-7; TRBD1 or TRBD2 may be the D gene (5 bases each). CDR1 and CDR2 (germline): MNHEY, SMNVEV (reference sequence). This CDR3 region has 15 residues. The germline V and J ends were trimmed by 3 bases and 7 bases, with 19 bases remaining between them. CDR3 bases: TGTGCCAGCAGTTTCTCCGGGACCCTCCGGGTGGAGCAGTACTTC. This encodes CASSFSGTLRVEQYF.

J is TRBJ1-5 and V is TRBV12-3 or TRBV12-4; no clear D gene. The CDR3 totals 14 residues. The ends were cut back, 3 bases at V and 1 base at J, with 7 bases in the middle. This CDR3 reads CASSFSQSNQPQHF. In DNA, the CDR3 is TGTGCCAGCAGTTTTAGTCAGAGCAATCAGCCCCAGCATTTT.

This clonotype was seen many times. The chain couples TRBV6-5 to TRBJ1-4, with unresolved D. The germline V gene has CDR1 MNHEY and CDR2 SVGAGI. The CDR3 is 14 residues long. Trimming shortened V by 4 bases and J by 0 bases, and 6 bases separated the two germline ends. The CDR3 loop reads CASSLQATNEKLFF. The CDR3 coding sequence is TGTGCCAGCAGTTTACAAGCAACTAATGAAAAACTGTTTTTT.

The chain carries TRBV15 and TRBJ1-1; no clear D gene. The V and J ends lost 3 bases and 0 bases respectively, with 8 bases between them. The CDR3 totals 14 residues. CDR1 and CDR2 from the germline V gene are LNHNV and YYDKDF (reference sequence). Written as DNA, the CDR3 is TGTGCCACCAGCAGGGATAAGATGAACACTGAAGCTTTCTTT. Its protein is CATSRDKMNTEAFF.

This clonotype was observed a few times. This chain connects TRBV2 to TRBJ1-1; unclear D gene. The germline gives CDR1 SNHLY, CDR2 FYNNEI. V gave up 4 bases and J gave up 0 bases, with 9 bases separating them. The CDR3 totals 14 residues. The CDR3 sequence is CASSVGRLNTEAFF. The CDR3 DNA is TGTGCCAGCAGTGTAGGACGGCTGAACACTGAAGCTTTCTTT.

The rearrangement links TRBV6-2 or TRBV6-3 to TRBJ1-5, with TRBD1 as a possible D gene (5 bases). The CDR3 contains 14 residues. Per the germline V gene, CDR1 is MNHEY and CDR2 is SVGEGT. With 6 bases removed from V and 5 bases from J, the gap between germline ends came to 14 bases. CDR3: CASRDTGHHQPQHF. DNA for the CDR3: TGTGCCAGCAGAGATACAGGACACCATCAGCCCCAGCATTTT.

The table lists this clonotype with a few counts. The chain uses TRBV3-1 and TRBJ2-1, with 9 bases lining up with TRBD2. The junction had 9 bases not matched to a gene; V was cut back by 5 bases and J by 7 bases. The CDR3 length is 15 residues. In germline, CDR1 is LGHDT, CDR2 YNNKEL (reference sequence). The CDR3 here is CASSGRRGGTNEQFF. The CDR3 nucleotides read TGTGCCAGCAGCGGGCGGCGGGGGGGCACTAATGAGCAGTTCTTC.

This rearrangement joins TRBV18 to TRBJ1-4; D is ambiguous. The germline V and J ends were trimmed by 4 bases and 2 bases, with 17 bases remaining between them. This CDR3 region has 17 residues. CDR1 and CDR2 from the germline V gene are KGHSH and LQKENI. The CDR3 bases are TGTGCCAGCTCACTACGGGGAGGTGCCTTCACTAATGAAAAACTGTTTTTT. It encodes CASSLRGGAFTNEKLFF.

This clonotype was seen only a few times. The CDR3 DNA is TGTGCCAGCAGTTTATCCGAGGAATCTGAAGCTTTCTTT. Encoded protein: CASSLSEESEAFF. The chain recombines TRBV27 with TRBJ1-1; no clear D. The CDR3 totals 13 residues. CDR1 and CDR2 from the germline V gene are MNHEY and SMNVEV (reference sequence). V was trimmed by 0 bases and J by 6 bases, leaving 8 bases between them.

V and J are TRBV5-1 and TRBJ2-7, with a tentative D call TRBD2 (5 bases). The CDR3 spans 14 residues. Germline loops: CDR1 SGHRS, CDR2 YFSETQ. V shed 3 bases and J shed 3 bases, with 13 bases lying between them. The CDR3 loop is CASSWTGGGYEQYF. For the CDR3, the DNA is TGCGCCAGCAGCTGGACCGGAGGTGGCTACGAGCAGTACTTC.

A remark on this clonotype: A much larger clone sits a single nucleotide away, making a read error possible. V is TRBV10-3 and J is TRBJ2-7, with D perhaps assigned TRBD1 or TRBD2 (5 bases each). This CDR3 spans 14 amino acids. Germline CDR1 ENHRY, CDR2 SYGVKD. CDR3 bases: TGTGCCGTCAGTGAAGGGCAGGGAGCCTACGAGCAGTACTTC. As protein: CAVSEGQGAYEQYF.

This clonotype was seen ten or more times. This chain joins TRBV12-3 or TRBV12-4 and TRBJ2-3, with a tentative D call TRBD2 (6 bases). Trimming cost V 6 bases and J 6 bases, with 10 bases left between them. The length of the CDR3 is 12 residues. CDR3 sequence reads: CASSSRGDTQYF. DNA for the CDR3: TGTGCCAGCAGCTCTCGGGGGGATACGCAGTATTTT.

This clonotype was picked up a small number of times. This chain uses TRBV20-1 with TRBJ2-7; D tentatively fits TRBD1 or TRBD2 (6 bases each). Germline V gene sequence: CDR1 DFQATT, CDR2 SNEGSKA (reference sequence). V was pared by 0 bases and J by 6 bases, with 15 bases between. This CDR3 has 14 amino acids. CDR3 sequence: CSARDRRGTGEQYF. DNA for the CDR3: TGCAGTGCTAGAGATAGGAGGGGGACTGGCGAGCAGTACTTC.

This clonotype has only a few counts. This chain connects TRBV5-1 to TRBJ2-5, with TRBD1 as a possible D gene (5 bases). Between the trimmed V and J ends, which lost 0 bases and 1 base, there was a span of 10 bases. CDR1 is SGHRS, CDR2 YFSETQ, per germline. This CDR3 is built from 15 residues. CDR3 nucleotide sequence: TGCGCCAGCAGCTTGGTGGACATAGGCCAAGAGACCCAGTACTTC. Translation: CASSLVDIGQETQYF.